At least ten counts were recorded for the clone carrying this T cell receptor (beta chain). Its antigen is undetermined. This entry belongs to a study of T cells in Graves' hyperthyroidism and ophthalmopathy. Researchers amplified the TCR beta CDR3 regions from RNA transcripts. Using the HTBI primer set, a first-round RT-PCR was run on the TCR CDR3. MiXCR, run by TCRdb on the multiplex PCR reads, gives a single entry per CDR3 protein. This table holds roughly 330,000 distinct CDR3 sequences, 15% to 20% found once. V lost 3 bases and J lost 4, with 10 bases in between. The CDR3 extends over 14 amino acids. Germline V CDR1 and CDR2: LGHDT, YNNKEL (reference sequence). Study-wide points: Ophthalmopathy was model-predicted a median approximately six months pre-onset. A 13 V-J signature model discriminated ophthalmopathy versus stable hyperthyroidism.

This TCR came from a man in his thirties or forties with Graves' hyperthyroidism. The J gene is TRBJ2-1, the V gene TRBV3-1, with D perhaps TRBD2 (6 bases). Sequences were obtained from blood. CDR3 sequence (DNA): TGTGCCAGCAGCCAGGGCGGGACTTACAATGAGCAGTTCTTC. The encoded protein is CASSQGGTYNEQFF.